This T cell receptor (beta chain) came from a study of T-cell memory formation after mild COVID-19. CDR3 length: 15 residues. From germline, CDR1 is MNHEY and CDR2 SMNVEV (reference sequence). V dropped 8 bases and J dropped 5 bases, with 21 bases sitting between them. TCRdb reprocessed the 5' RACE reads with MiXCR, giving one entry per CDR3 protein. The sample has 530,000 or so distinct CDR3 sequences, 17% seen once. The TCR sequence derives from an adult woman who had mild COVID-19 (a few samples of this study predate the infection). Cell type and time point are not known. The rearrangement joins TRBV27 to TRBJ1-1, with D maybe TRBD1 (6 bases). Sequencing used PBMCs or a T cell subset sorted from them (not recorded which). DNA for the CDR3: TGTGCCAGCGGGGTGAGGAGTAGGGGGGGAACTGAAGCTTTCTTT. This sequence encodes CASGVRSRGGTEAFF.